These 6 T cell receptor beta chains share one sample of origin, sequenced in a study of blood T cell repertoires in COVID-19. The table came from immunoSEQ multiplex PCR; TCRdb's copy has only in-frame clones and leaves some out. Here the sample spans 160,000 or so clones, around four fifths being singletons. Sequencing was carried out using peripheral blood. The receptors originated from a man aged 70-80 years who had recovered from COVID-19.

This clone was seen only once. The chain employs TRBV5-1 and TRBJ2-7; possibly TRBD1 for D (6 bases). The CDR3 is 13 residues long. The germline V gene has CDR1 SGHRS and CDR2 YFSETQ. The V and J ends lost 7 bases and 7 bases respectively, with 18 bases between them. The CDR3 spells CASSPGGSGEQYF. The DNA for the CDR3 is TGCGCCAGCTCCCCTGGGGGCTCGGGGGAGCAGTACTTC.

J is TRBJ2-3 and V is TRBV3-1 (or the pseudogene TRBV3-2), with TRBD2 identical over 12 bases. Trimming removed 4 bases from V and 4 bases from J; junction bases left unmatched: 6. Germline V gene data show CDR1 as LGHDT and CDR2 as YNNKEL (reference sequence). This CDR3 region has 16 residues. Here the CDR3 reads CASSPSSGRASDTQYF. The CDR3 nucleotides read TGTGCCAGCAGCCCCTCTAGCGGGAGGGCTTCAGATACGCAGTATTTT.

With regard to this clone: In the same sample, other DNA sequences code for this CDR3. V is TRBV6-1 and J is TRBJ2-7, with 7 positions matching TRBD2. V lost 3 bases, J lost 0 bases, and 5 bases stayed unmatched. The germline gives CDR1 MNHNS, CDR2 SASEGT. The CDR3 spans 15 residues. Here the CDR3 reads CASSEWGGASYEQYF. CDR3 DNA: TGTGCCAGCAGTGAGTGGGGAGGGGCCTCCTACGAGCAGTACTTC.

The V call is TRBV29-1, the J call TRBJ2-3; 8 bases fit TRBD1. Germline CDR1 reads SQVTM; CDR2 reads ANQGSEA. CDR3 length: 16 residues. V was pared by 6 bases and J by 4 bases, with 15 bases of the junction left unmatched. The CDR3 DNA follows: TGCAGCGTCATCAGGGGCAGGGGGCGCCTTCCAGATACGCAGTATTTT. It specifies CSVIRGRGRLPDTQYF.

This sequence joins TRBV6-1 and TRBJ1-5, with no clear D. Between the trimmed V and J ends, which lost 5 bases and 4 bases, there was a span of 9 bases. The V gene's germline CDR1 is MNHNS and CDR2 SASEGT. The CDR3 is 13 amino acids. This CDR3 is CASSRQANQPQHF. The DNA of the CDR3 is TGTGCCAGCAGTCGCCAAGCAAATCAGCCCCAGCATTTT.

With respect to this clone: The junction and the germline gene differ at one end; a read error may be behind it. V usage is TRBV25-1 and J usage is TRBJ2-2; TRBD1 matches at 11 bases. CDR3 length: 16 residues. Germline assignment: CDR1 MGHDK and CDR2 SYGVNS. The CDR3 spells CASSRGQGANTGELFF. The CDR3 DNA reads as TGTGCCAGCAGCCGAGGACAGGGGGCGAATACCGGGGAGCTGTTTTTT.